Below, one TCR beta chain is given with its context. Its antigen is still unknown. Base qualities were left out, and no much larger clone turns up one base away. The CDR3 regions of human TCRbeta chains were analyzed by immunosequencing. The authors' pipeline ran thus. TCRs in the repertoires were compared against a reference library of SARS-CoV-2-specific TCRs that had been generated with the MIRA antigen-specificity platform. Breadth was defined as the fraction of unique TCRs that were SARS-CoV-2-associated, and depth was defined as the fraction of total T cells that were SARS-CoV-2-associated. Using the MIRA data, every spike-specific TCR was mapped to the spike region that the TCR reacted to and assigned to either a CD4 or a CD8 class. Log10-transformed breadth and depth values were compared by one-way ANOVA with Sidak's multiple comparisons tests. What TCRdb holds here is the immuneACCESS table cut down to in-frame rearrangements. Part of the clones is not present; checked against another copy, under half of the missing clones reflect an unresolved V gene, and the others are unexplained. V and J calls plus clone size are reproduced from that table; the DNA served to infer D and trimming. This sample holds about 73,000 clones; about 87% were observed only once. Less than 20% of the sample comes from the top ten.

The V and J ends are trimmed by 11 bases and 2 bases, leaving 24 bases between them. From the germline V gene, CDR1 is SNHLY and CDR2 is FYNNEI. There are 17 amino acids in the CDR3, from cysteine to phenylalanine inclusive. Of all the DNA, just the CDR3 is kept, 51 bases in frame from base 1. The data derive from a study of T cell responses to AZD1222 COVID-19 vaccine (dated by TCRdb to the early 2020s). Notes on the research overall: AZD1222 recipients with second doses at about 4 weeks or about 12 weeks were pooled, because spike-specific TCR depth and breadth did not differ between schedules. TCR sequencing covered approximately 230 trial participants: 200 to 220 given two doses of AZD1222 and 26 given two doses of MenACWY control vaccine. Trial participants were enrolled by age into subgroups of 18-55, 56-69 and 70-plus years, and approximately 150, 30 and 60 TCR-sequenced participants, respectively, were included in these subgroups.

The research as a whole found: Only 5 to 7 AZD1222 recipients were SARS-CoV-2 seropositive at baseline, limiting conclusions about previously exposed vaccinees. Epitopes outside the regions mutated in the B.1.351 and B.1.1.7 variants were reportedly recognized by nearly half of the unique spike-specific TCRs. No day 14 peak-response samples were available, so repertoires were characterized only after the peak T cell response. Most participants were white British and females outnumbered males, and the authors suggested that clonal diversity may have been underestimated. After two AZD1222 doses, spike-specific TCR breadth and depth were significantly higher than at day 0 and than in MenACWY recipients. CD4 TCRs associated with the vaccine covered the entire spike protein, and the dominant responses were in regions 160-218 and 743-854. In the small 56-69-year group, the increase in depth fell short of significance, most likely because of low power.

Sample time point, as interpreted from the label and publication: baseline before first vaccination. The vaccinee samples were drawn from two UK trials, COV001 and COV002, one of which was a single-blind randomized controlled phase 2/3 trial testing AZD1222 (ChAdOx1 nCoV-19) in healthy adults. Trial participant PBMC samples were collected at day 0 and day 28 after the second dose for TCRbeta chain sequencing. This receptor was taken from an adult in good health. Sequenced material: peripheral blood, taken on day 0 of AZD1222 vaccination. The chain uses TRBV2 and TRBJ2-2; the D gene is perhaps TRBD2, from 6 matching bases. The base sequence is TGTGCCTCCAGCCCCACTAGCCCCACCTTAAACACCGGGGAGCTGTTTTTT. This translates into CASSPTSPTLNTGELFF.